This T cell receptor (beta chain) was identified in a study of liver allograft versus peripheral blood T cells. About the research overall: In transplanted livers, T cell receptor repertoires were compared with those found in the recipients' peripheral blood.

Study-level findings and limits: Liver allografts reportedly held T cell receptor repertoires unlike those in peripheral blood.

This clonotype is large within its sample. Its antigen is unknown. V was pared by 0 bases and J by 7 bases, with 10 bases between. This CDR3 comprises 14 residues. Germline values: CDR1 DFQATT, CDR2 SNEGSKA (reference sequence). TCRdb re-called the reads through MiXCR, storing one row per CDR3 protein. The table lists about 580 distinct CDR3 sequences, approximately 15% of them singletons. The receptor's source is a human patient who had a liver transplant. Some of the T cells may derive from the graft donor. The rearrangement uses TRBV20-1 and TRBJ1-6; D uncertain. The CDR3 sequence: CSARDQVTNSPLHF. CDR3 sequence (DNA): TGCAGTGCTAGAGATCAGGTCACGAATTCACCCCTCCACTTT.